These 20 T cell receptor beta chains share one sample of origin, sequenced in a study of identical twins. TCRdb processed the 5' RACE reads anew with MiXCR; each CDR3 protein has one entry. The sample carries roughly 690,000 distinct CDR3 sequences, roughly 6.2% recorded once. Sequences were obtained from naive T cells sorted from blood. These receptors all come from a man aged 18-30 years in good health.

In its sample, this clonotype was seen many times. The chain couples TRBV20-1 to TRBJ2-7, with D possibly TRBD2 on 6 matching bases. The CDR3 runs to 13 residues. V was clipped by 5 bases and J by 2 bases, with 13 bases between them. Germline V gene data show CDR1 as DFQATT and CDR2 as SNEGSKA (reference sequence). This chain's CDR3 is CSAWGGDTYEQYF. DNA for the CDR3: TGCAGTGCTTGGGGCGGGGATACCTACGAGCAGTACTTC.

The chain couples TRBV20-1 to TRBJ2-4, with 13 bases identical to TRBD2. The CDR3 covers 14 residues. Germline-derived CDR1 and CDR2 are DFQATT and SNEGSKA (reference sequence). Unmatched junction bases numbered 8, after V lost 6 bases and J lost 9 bases. CDR3 loop: CSAKRTSGSPIQYF. DNA of the CDR3: TGCAGTGCCAAACGGACTAGCGGGAGCCCCATTCAGTACTTC.

This clonotype was counted ten times or more. The chain joins TRBV20-1 to TRBJ2-3; D gene unclear. V was pared by 2 bases and J by 2 bases, with 8 bases between. The CDR3 length is 13 residues. Germline-derived CDR1 and CDR2 are DFQATT and SNEGSKA (reference sequence). CDR3 nucleotides: TGCAGTGCTAGACCGCTAGACACAGATACGCAGTATTTT. It codes for CSARPLDTDTQYF.

This clonotype was recorded at least ten times. The chain combines TRBV29-1 with TRBJ2-1, with 10 positions matching TRBD2. V gave up 4 bases and J gave up 6 bases; unmatched junction bases: 3. This CDR3 spans 13 amino acids. The germline V gene has CDR1 SQVTM and CDR2 ANQGSEA. CDR3 region: CSVASGRINEQFF. In DNA form, the CDR3 reads TGCAGCGTTGCTAGCGGGAGAATCAATGAGCAGTTCTTC.

This sequence joins TRBV7-2 and TRBJ2-7; 9 bases agree with TRBD2. V shed 5 bases, J shed 7 bases, and the junction held 12 bases outside the gene matches. The CDR3 runs to 15 residues. Germline values: CDR1 SGHTA, CDR2 FQGNSA. This chain's CDR3 is CASSVTLAGPREQYF. Written as DNA, the CDR3 is TGTGCCAGCAGCGTTACCCTAGCGGGGCCGCGGGAGCAGTACTTC.

Many counts were recorded for this clonotype. This chain joins TRBV10-3 and TRBJ2-7; D is unclear. This CDR3 has 14 amino acids. Germline CDR1 reads ENHRY; CDR2 reads SYGVKD. V lost 0 bases to trimming and J lost 2 bases, with 8 bases between them. CDR3 protein: CAISESAQTYEQYV. In DNA form, the CDR3 reads TGTGCCATCAGTGAGTCGGCACAGACCTACGAGCAGTACGTC.

The chain carries TRBV19 and TRBJ2-6, with D perhaps TRBD2 (5 bases). V was shortened by 3 bases and J by 3 bases, with 12 bases between the two germline ends. The CDR3 has 16 residues. Germline V CDR1 and CDR2: LNHDA, SQIVND (reference sequence). CDR3 sequence reads: CASSISGVDGANVLTF. In nucleotides, the CDR3 is TGTGCCAGTAGTATTTCCGGGGTCGATGGGGCCAACGTCCTGACTTTC. The full variable domain, with the rest looked up from reference TRBV19 and TRBJ2-6, is DGGITQSPKYLFRKEGQNVTLSCEQNLNHDAMYWYRQDPGQGLRLIYYSQIVNDFQKGDIAEGYSVSREKKESFPLTVTSAQKNPTAFYLCASSISGVDGANVLTFGAGSRLTVL.

The table lists this clonotype with a count of one. The chain recombines TRBV27 with TRBJ2-7; TRBD1 might be the D (5 bases). Trimming stripped 1 base from V and 6 bases from J, with 13 bases between. The length of the CDR3 is 14 residues. The germline gives CDR1 MNHEY, CDR2 SMNVEV (reference sequence). DNA for the CDR3: TGTGCCAGCAGTTTATACACAGGATATGGCGAGCAGTACTTC. Translating gives CASSLYTGYGEQYF.

This clonotype was found a few times. The chain uses TRBV18 and TRBJ2-7, with unresolved D. Per the germline V gene, CDR1 is KGHSH and CDR2 is LQKENI. Trimming left V 3 bases short and J 2 bases short, with 14 bases between. The CDR3 totals 15 residues. CDR3 loop: CASSPTASITYEQYF. Here the CDR3 DNA reads TGTGCCAGCTCACCCACGGCCTCAATAACCTACGAGCAGTACTTC. The full variable domain, rest sourced from reference TRBV18 and TRBJ2-7, is NAGVMQNPRHLVRRRGQEARLRCSPMKGHSHVYWYRQLPEEGLKFMVYLQKENIIDESGMPKERFSAEFPKEGPSILRIQQVVRGDSAAYFCASSPTASITYEQYFGPGTRLTVT.

This clonotype was seen a few times. The CDR3 DNA follows: TGCGCCAGCAGCCAAGATGGACTGTATAATGAAAAACTGTTTTTT. It translates to CASSQDGLYNEKLFF. The gene calls are TRBV4-1 and TRBJ1-4; no clear D. This CDR3 spans 15 amino acids. V gave up 0 bases and J gave up 4 bases, with 9 bases separating them. Looked up from germline, CDR1 is MGHRA and CDR2 is YSYEKL.

The genes are TRBV7-9 and TRBJ1-1, with D possibly matching TRBD1 (5 bases). V gave up 5 bases and J gave up 2 bases, with 12 bases separating them. The CDR3 loop spans 14 amino acids. Looked up from germline, CDR1 is SEHNR and CDR2 is FQNEAQ (reference sequence). CDR3 in amino acids: CASSKQAGNTEAFF. CDR3 nucleotides: TGTGCCAGCAGCAAACAGGCGGGAAACACTGAAGCTTTCTTT.

This clonotype was seen only a few times. The V call is TRBV6-1, the J call TRBJ2-7; D might be TRBD2 (7 bases). The CDR3 spans 14 residues. Trimming cost V 8 bases and J 0 bases, with 14 bases left between them. CDR1 is MNHNS and CDR2 is SASEGT in the germline V gene. The CDR3 DNA follows: TGTGCCAGCGGTATAGGGGGGGCCTCCTACGAGCAGTACTTC. The encoded protein is CASGIGGASYEQYF.

The chain links TRBV11-1 to TRBJ2-1; no clear D. CDR3 length equals 18 residues. The V end was cut by 3 bases, the J end by 0 bases, with 18 bases between. CDR1 SGHAT and CDR2 FQDESV come from the germline V gene (reference sequence). Here the CDR3 reads CASSFRVAPASSYNEQFF. CDR3 nucleotides: TGTGCCAGCAGCTTCCGGGTGGCCCCGGCAAGCTCCTACAATGAGCAGTTCTTC.

This chain joins TRBV14 and TRBJ1-6; 7 positions agree with TRBD1. This CDR3 is built from 18 residues. The germline V gene has CDR1 SGHDN and CDR2 FVKESK. J lost 0 bases, V lost 3 bases, and 8 bases had no gene match. The DNA of the CDR3 is TGTGCCAGCAGCCAGAAGGACAGGACAAGCTCCTATAATTCACCCCTCCACTTT. Its protein product is CASSQKDRTSSYNSPLHF.

The chain employs TRBV7-9 and TRBJ2-3, with D unresolved. With 7 bases removed from V and 6 bases from J, the gap between germline ends came to 8 bases. Germline CDR1 reads SEHNR; CDR2 reads FQNEAQ (reference sequence). This CDR3 contains 11 residues. The CDR3: CASKLGDTQYF. The CDR3 DNA reads as TGTGCCAGCAAACTGGGGGATACGCAGTATTTT.

V usage is TRBV18 and J usage is TRBJ1-2; D unresolved. The V end was cut by 5 bases, the J end by 4 bases, with 14 bases between. The germline gives CDR1 KGHSH, CDR2 LQKENI. This CDR3 is 14 amino acids long. The CDR3, as DNA: TGTGCCAGCTCAGTAAAGGAGGCGACCTATGGCTACACCTTC. Translation gives CASSVKEATYGYTF.

This clonotype was seen at least ten times. The chain uses TRBV4-2 and TRBJ2-1, with 11 bases matching TRBD1. The J segment lost 5 bases and the V segment lost 1 base, leaving 1 base of the junction unmatched. Germline lookup yields CDR1 LGHNA and CDR2 YNFKEQ. The CDR3 totals 15 residues. The CDR3 nucleotides read TGTGCCAGCAGCCAAGCGGGACAGGGGGACAATGAGCAGTTCTTC. Amino acid sequence: CASSQAGQGDNEQFF.

CDR3 residues: CARSPPVNTEAFF. DNA for the CDR3: TGTGCAAGAAGCCCCCCGGTGAACACTGAAGCTTTCTTT. The chain carries TRBV30 and TRBJ1-1, with unresolved D. Germline CDR1 is GTSNPN and CDR2 is SVGIG (reference sequence). This CDR3 has 13 residues.

The V gene is TRBV28, the J gene TRBJ2-3; D not certain. The germline V gene has CDR1 MDHEN and CDR2 SYDVKM. The V end lost 6 bases, the J end lost 1 base, and 8 bases lay between the germline ends. The CDR3 is 13 amino acids. CDR3 sequence: CASRAPGTDTQYF. The CDR3 nucleotides are TGTGCCAGCAGGGCCCCGGGCACAGATACGCAGTATTTT.

This clonotype was seen ten or more times. The V and J genes are TRBV12-5 and TRBJ2-3, with D uncertain. Deletions cut 0 bases from V and 5 bases from J, with 3 bases between. Germline V CDR1 and CDR2: LGHNT, FRNRAP. This CDR3 contains 12 residues. CDR3 amino acids: CASGLVGDTQYF. The CDR3 region has the DNA TGTGCTAGTGGTTTGGTGGGAGATACGCAGTATTTT. The full variable domain, rest sourced from reference TRBV12-5 and TRBJ2-3, is DARVTQTPRHKVTEMGQEVTMRCQPILGHNTVFWYRQTMMQGLELLAYFRNRAPLDDSGMPKDRFSAEMPDATLATLKIQPSEPRDSAVYFCASGLVGDTQYFGPGTRLTVL.